This T cell receptor (beta chain) was obtained from a study of PD-1 blockade in classical Hodgkin lymphoma. Profiled with immunoSEQ multiplex PCR; TCRdb holds only in-frame clones, not every one. Seen here are tens of thousands of clones, about 88% observed once, and the top ten hold about 10%. As to this clone: Its specificity is unknown.

Per the germline V gene, CDR1 is SGHDT and CDR2 is YYEEEE. Trimming stripped 4 bases from V and 0 bases from J, with 11 bases between. The CDR3 is made up of 15 amino acids. Brentuximab vedotin exposure varied, and every patient relapsed after autologous stem cell transplantation. Best response was recorded as complete response, partial response or progressive disease. Study conclusions and caveats: The study found complete responders had baseline diversity similar to newly diagnosed patients.

The TCR was taken from a human donor with classical Hodgkin lymphoma. Sequences were derived from peripheral blood mononuclear cells (PBMCs), sampled before the second cycle of nivolumab. The chain is built from TRBV5-6 and TRBJ2-1; D perhaps matches TRBD1 (6 bases). In nucleotides, the CDR3 is TGTGCCAGCAGCCGGGGACACAGCTCCTACAATGAGCAGTTCTTC. It translates to CASSRGHSSYNEQFF.